The 21 T cell receptor beta chains listed next were all sequenced from one sample in a study of shared clonotypes between healthy human individuals. Using immunoSEQ multiplex PCR, the repertoire was profiled, and TCRdb retains in-frame clones only, with some absent. The sample yields some 1.5 million clones, 95% to 97% seen once. The sample was naive CD4+ T cells sorted from blood. Subset defined: CD45RA+ positively selected. These receptor sequences come from a young man in good health.

The chain uses TRBV9 and TRBJ2-7; 9 nucleotides align to TRBD2. This CDR3 spans 14 amino acids. J was trimmed by 6 bases and V by 3 bases; bases with no gene match: 7. Germline CDR1 is SGDLS and CDR2 is YYNGEE. The CDR3 nucleotides are TGTGCCAGCAGCGAAATAGCGGGAGCAGGCGAGCAGTACTTC. It codes for CASSEIAGAGEQYF.

The chain couples TRBV7-9 to TRBJ2-1; 10 positions agree with TRBD2. Looked up from germline, CDR1 is SEHNR and CDR2 is FQNEAQ (reference sequence). The CDR3 loop spans 17 amino acids. After removal of 5 bases from V and 7 bases from J, the junction contained 14 bases not matched to a gene. The CDR3 coding sequence is TGTGCCAGCAGCAGAAGGAGGGGACTAGCGTTCCCAAATGAGCAGTTCTTC. Residues: CASSRRRGLAFPNEQFF.

V usage is TRBV14 and J usage is TRBJ2-3; a weak D match, TRBD2 (5 bases). This CDR3 region has 12 residues. Germline V lookup: CDR1 SGHDN, CDR2 FVKESK. Deletions cut 8 bases from V and 5 bases from J, with 11 bases between. The CDR3 here is CASGLTRDTQYF. CDR3 nucleotides: TGTGCCAGCGGTCTCACTAGAGATACGCAGTATTTT.

The rearrangement joins TRBV18 to TRBJ1-1; 11 bases are shared with TRBD1. Per germline, CDR1 KGHSH and CDR2 LQKENI. The ends lost 3 bases at V and 9 bases at J; junction bases unmatched: 6. This CDR3 has 14 residues. This CDR3 is CASSPQDRGHQAFF. In nucleotides, the CDR3 is TGTGCCAGCTCACCCCAGGACAGGGGGCATCAAGCTTTCTTT.

This clone was seen only once. This CDR3 is CASSSQKASGRAWTGELFF. The CDR3 region has the DNA TGTGCCAGCAGCTCACAAAAGGCTAGCGGGAGGGCCTGGACCGGGGAGCTGTTTTTT. This sequence joins TRBV7-9 and TRBJ2-2; 12 bases align to TRBD2. The CDR3 sequence is 19 residues long. The V gene end was trimmed by 4 bases and the J gene end by 5 bases; junction bases not matched to a gene: 14. From germline, CDR1 is SEHNR and CDR2 FQNEAQ (reference sequence).

This chain connects TRBV7-3 to TRBJ2-6; D gene ambiguous. The germline gives CDR1 SGHTA, CDR2 FQGTGA. Trimming cost V 5 bases and J 0 bases, with 2 bases left between them. The CDR3 consists of 13 residues. Here the CDR3 DNA reads TGTGCCAGCAGCCACTCTGGGGCCAACGTCCTGACTTTC. It is translated as CASSHSGANVLTF.

The J gene is TRBJ2-3, the V gene TRBV7-2; 14 bases agree with TRBD2. The CDR3 is 17 amino acids. V lost 1 base and J lost 0; bases outside the gene matches: 0. Germline V CDR1 and CDR2: SGHTA, FQGNSA. This chain's CDR3 is CASSLGTSGRSTDTQYF. CDR3 bases: TGTGCCAGCAGCTTAGGGACTAGCGGGAGGAGCACAGATACGCAGTATTTT.

The CDR3 coding sequence is TGTGCCAGCACTCAGGCTTTAAGGGGACAGTGGACAACTAATGAAAAACTGTTTTTT. It yields the protein CASTQALRGQWTTNEKLFF. The V gene is TRBV11-2, the J gene TRBJ1-4; 7 bases align to TRBD1. The CDR3 loop spans 19 amino acids. V lost 7 bases to trimming and J lost 0 bases; unmatched junction nucleotides: 17. The germline gives CDR1 SGHAT, CDR2 FQNNGV.

The genes are TRBV4-1 and TRBJ2-5; D is unclear. CDR1 is MGHRA and CDR2 is YSYEKL in the germline V gene. Deletions cut 1 base from V and 2 bases from J, with 14 bases between. This CDR3 has 16 residues. DNA of the CDR3: TGCGCCAGCAGCCAAGGGGCCACAGAGACTCAAGAGACCCAGTACTTC. The encoded protein is CASSQGATETQETQYF.

This rearrangement joins TRBV4-3 to TRBJ2-2; tentative D call: TRBD2 (6 bases). Germline values: CDR1 LGHNA, CDR2 YSLEER. V was cut by 1 base and J by 3 bases, with 12 bases left in between. The CDR3 runs 16 residues. CDR3 DNA sequence: TGCGCCAGCAGCCAAGGTGGGGGGAGTTACACCGGGGAGCTGTTTTTT. Protein product: CASSQGGGSYTGELFF.

The CDR3 DNA is TGTGCCAGCAGCCCTATCAATCGACTAGCGGGAGCTGTGCAGTACTTC. Its translation is CASSPINRLAGAVQYF. This chain joins TRBV7-8 and TRBJ2-7; TRBD2 aligns across 12 bases. The CDR3 is 16 residues long. The trim removed 5 bases at V and 9 bases at J, leaving 14 bases unmatched. Germline CDR1 SGHVS, CDR2 FQNEAQ.

The V gene is TRBV5-4, the J gene TRBJ2-7; D is undetermined. The CDR3 length is 15 residues. The germline CDR1 and CDR2 sequences are SGHNT and YYREEE (reference sequence). V lost 4 bases to trimming and J lost 4 bases, with 18 bases between them. The CDR3: CASSGVVLGLYEQYF. CDR3 bases: TGTGCCAGCAGCGGCGTGGTTTTGGGATTGTACGAGCAGTACTTC.

On this clone itself: Different DNA sequences within this sample yield the same CDR3. V and J are TRBV11-2 and TRBJ1-1; D is unclear. Trimming removed 4 bases at V and 1 base at J, with 7 bases between. Germline lookup yields CDR1 SGHAT and CDR2 FQNNGV. This CDR3 has 13 residues. CDR3 in amino acids: CASSSSRNTEAFF. CDR3 DNA: TGTGCCAGCAGCTCCTCCAGGAACACTGAAGCTTTCTTT.

The sample holds one count of this clone. The genes are TRBV30 and TRBJ1-5; D might be TRBD1 (5 bases). The CDR3 has 13 residues. The germline V gene has CDR1 GTSNPN and CDR2 SVGIG (reference sequence). V was trimmed by 4 bases and J by 5 bases, leaving 12 bases between them. The CDR3 loop reads CAWTGYRDQPQHF. Here the CDR3 DNA reads TGTGCCTGGACAGGGTATCGGGATCAGCCCCAGCATTTT. The entire variable domain, with the rest obtained from reference TRBV30 and TRBJ1-5, is as follows: SQTIHQWPATLVQPVGSPLSLECTVEGTSNPNLYWYRQAAGRGLQLLFYSVGIGQISSEVPQNLSASRPQDRQFILSSKKLLLSDSGFYLCAWTGYRDQPQHFGDGTRLSIL.

The chain employs TRBV29-1 and TRBJ2-3; the match to TRBD2 covers 9 bases. The CDR3 length is 17 residues. Germline CDR1 and CDR2: SQVTM and ANQGSEA. V dropped 5 bases and J dropped 0; count of bases not matched to a gene: 12. CDR3 amino acids: CSVFTREGQDSTDTQYF. The CDR3 coding sequence is TGCAGCGTTTTCACGCGGGAGGGCCAAGATAGCACAGATACGCAGTATTTT.

The chain has TRBV7-7 and TRBJ2-3, with a weak D call TRBD2 (6 bases). With 5 bases removed from V and 6 bases from J, the gap between germline ends came to 18 bases. CDR3 size: 15 residues. Germline V gene lookup returns CDR1 SSHAT and CDR2 FNYEAQ (reference sequence). In DNA form, the CDR3 reads TGTGCCAGCAGCCTTTCCGGGACTCAGGGTGATACGCAGTATTTT. Its translation: CASSLSGTQGDTQYF.

The rearrangement uses TRBV19 and TRBJ1-4; D not resolved. The CDR3 consists of 16 residues. The V gene lost 0 bases and the J gene lost 1 base, with 9 bases spanning the gap. The germline V gene encodes CDR1 LNHDA and CDR2 SQIVND (reference sequence). The CDR3 loop reads CASSIETAGTNEKLFF. DNA for the CDR3: TGTGCCAGTAGTATAGAGACGGCAGGAACTAATGAAAAACTGTTTTTT. Combining the CDR3 with reference TRBV19 and TRBJ1-4 gives the whole variable domain DGGITQSPKYLFRKEGQNVTLSCEQNLNHDAMYWYRQDPGQGLRLIYYSQIVNDFQKGDIAEGYSVSREKKESFPLTVTSAQKNPTAFYLCASSIETAGTNEKLFFGSGTQLSVL.

This sequence joins TRBV6-1 and TRBJ2-1; TRBD2 aligns across 9 bases. The CDR3 is made up of 17 amino acids. In germline, CDR1 is MNHNS, CDR2 SASEGT. V lost 4 bases and J lost 6; bases outside the gene matches: 13. CDR3 bases: TGTGCCAGCAGTGGAGGTTTAGGGCTAGCGGGGAGCAATGAGCAGTTCTTC. Translation: CASSGGLGLAGSNEQFF.

This rearrangement joins TRBV5-1 to TRBJ2-7; no firm D call. The V gene's germline CDR1 is SGHRS and CDR2 YFSETQ. V lost 3 bases, J lost 5 bases, and 6 bases lay in between. The CDR3 sequence is 11 residues long. CDR3 nucleotides: TGCGCCAGCAGCTCCTTCCACGAGCAGTACTTC. Residues: CASSSFHEQYF.

This chain links TRBV5-1 with TRBJ1-5; tentatively, D is TRBD1 (5 bases). This CDR3 contains 15 residues. Between the trimmed V and J ends, which lost 0 bases and 6 bases, there was a span of 13 bases. The germline gives CDR1 SGHRS, CDR2 YFSETQ. The CDR3 DNA sequence: TGCGCCAGCAGCTTGGAAGGGGCGCCTAGTCAGCCCCAGCATTTT. Protein: CASSLEGAPSQPQHF.

The rearrangement links TRBV6-4 to TRBJ2-1; either TRBD1 or TRBD2 may fit D (5 bases each). V was clipped by 8 bases and J by 4 bases, with 27 bases between them. The CDR3 has 18 amino acids. Looked up from germline, CDR1 is MRHNA and CDR2 is SNTAGT. As DNA, the CDR3 is TGTGCCAGCCATGGGACCCAGGCGGTTATGAGGTTATACAATGAGCAGTTCTTC. It yields the protein CASHGTQAVMRLYNEQFF.